The clone carrying this TCR beta chain was observed a handful of times. The V end lost 3 bases, the J end lost 5 bases, and 5 bases lay between the germline ends. CDR1 ENHRY and CDR2 SYGVKD come from the germline V gene. The CDR3 is 11 amino acids. These data originate in a study of shared clonotypes between healthy human individuals. The method was immunoSEQ multiplex PCR; TCRdb's version includes in-frame clones alone and lacks a portion of them. This sample has more than 550,000 clones; about 90% occur once, and the top ten carry roughly 36%. The TCR sequence derives from a man between 18 and 35 years old in good health. Some clones in this sample may be carry-over from other donors' samples. V usage is TRBV10-3 and J usage is TRBJ2-7; perhaps TRBD2 as D (5 bases). What was sequenced was memory CD8+ T cells from PBMCs. Subset of the sample: CD45RO+ cells pooled with CCR7-negative TemRA cells. This CDR3 is CAISDSDEQYF. The CDR3, as DNA: TGTGCCATCAGTGATAGCGACGAGCAGTACTTC.